A single sample gave rise to the 32 T cell receptor beta chains below, sequenced in a study of cytomegalovirus exposure and HLA in healthy donors. PCR involved 60 Vbeta and 13 Jbeta primers. The protocol was immunoSEQ multiplex PCR, while the TCRdb copy is restricted to in-frame clones and leaves out a portion. The sample has fewer than 200,000 clones; 75% to 85% are singletons. The sequenced sample consisted of PBMCs. The receptors derive from a woman between 50 and 59 years old in good health and CMV-seronegative.

The rearrangement links TRBV30 to TRBJ2-7, with D perhaps TRBD2 (6 bases). This CDR3 spans 13 amino acids. V lost 1 base, J lost 6 bases, and 13 bases lay in between. The germline CDR1 and CDR2 sequences are GTSNPN and SVGIG (reference sequence). DNA of the CDR3: TGTGCCTGGAGTGGAAGACTAGTAAGCGAGCAGTACTTC. Residues: CAWSGRLVSEQYF.

The chain uses TRBV19 and TRBJ2-4; D might be TRBD2 (6 bases). Per the germline V gene, CDR1 is LNHDA and CDR2 is SQIVND (reference sequence). The CDR3 spans 16 residues. V lost 6 bases and J 2 bases, leaving 17 bases between the germline ends. In DNA, the CDR3 is TGTGCCAGTAGCGCCCGGAGGGCAGGTTCCAAAAACATTCAGTACTTC. Residues: CASSARRAGSKNIQYF.

The sample holds one count of this clone. The chain links TRBV7-2 to TRBJ2-7, with D perhaps matching TRBD1 (6 bases). Trimming cost V 1 base and J 3 bases, with 7 bases left between them. Germline-derived CDR1 and CDR2 are SGHTA and FQGNSA. The CDR3 is 13 residues long. CDR3 sequence reads: CASSLEQGYEQYF. The CDR3 nucleotides read TGTGCCAGCAGCTTAGAACAGGGCTACGAGCAGTACTTC. Combining the CDR3 with reference TRBV7-2 and TRBJ2-7 gives the whole variable domain GAGVSQSPSNKVTEKGKDVELRCDPISGHTALYWYRQSLGQGLEFLIYFQGNSAPDKSGLPSDRFSAERTGGSVSTLTIQRTQQEDSAVYLCASSLEQGYEQYFGPGTRLTVT.

This chain's CDR3 is CASTKRLAGTETQYF. DNA for the CDR3: TGTGCCAGCACCAAAAGGCTAGCGGGGACAGAGACCCAGTACTTC. The chain recombines TRBV2 with TRBJ2-5; 9 nucleotides align to TRBD2. CDR1 and CDR2 from the germline V gene are SNHLY and FYNNEI. V gave up 7 bases and J gave up 4 bases; unmatched junction bases: 10. The CDR3 is made up of 15 amino acids.

This clone was recorded a few times. J is TRBJ1-3 and V is TRBV28; D is ambiguous. The CDR3 loop spans 11 amino acids. The germline gives CDR1 MDHEN, CDR2 SYDVKM. V lost 8 bases to trimming and J lost 3 bases, with 5 bases between them. In DNA form, the CDR3 reads TGTGCCAGCTCTCGTGGAAACACCATATATTTT. As protein: CASSRGNTIYF.

The chain recombines TRBV28 with TRBJ2-7; D perhaps matches TRBD2 (5 bases). Germline V gives CDR1 MDHEN, CDR2 SYDVKM. The CDR3 has 16 amino acids. V was pared by 0 bases and J by 2 bases, with 14 bases between. In DNA form, the CDR3 reads TGTGCCAGCAGTTTATGGGGAGCACCAATGACCTACGAGCAGTACTTC. It encodes CASSLWGAPMTYEQYF.

The rearrangement links TRBV7-7 to TRBJ2-5; D call uncertain. The end of the DNA fits TRBJ2-7 better, so the J call may be wrong. CDR3 size: 13 residues. Germline values: CDR1 SSHAT, CDR2 FNYEAQ (reference sequence). The CDR3 coding sequence is TGTGCCAGACTGCCATTTCGAGCCTACGAGCAGTACTTC. Protein: CARLPFRAYEQYF.

The chain carries TRBV30 and TRBJ2-3; D unclear. V lost 0 bases and J lost 6, with 13 bases in between. Germline V gene sequence: CDR1 GTSNPN, CDR2 SVGIG (reference sequence). The CDR3 has 14 residues. CDR3 sequence reads: CAWSVVATGDTQYF. CDR3 in DNA: TGTGCCTGGAGTGTAGTTGCCACCGGGGATACGCAGTATTTT.

A few counts support this clone. V gene TRBV28 combines with J gene TRBJ1-5; D possibly corresponds to TRBD1 (5 bases). Trimming left V 2 bases short and J 3 bases short, with 14 bases between. CDR1 MDHEN and CDR2 SYDVKM come from the germline V gene. The CDR3 covers 16 residues. The CDR3 nucleotides read TGTGCCAGCAGTTTAGGCGGGGGGAAGTCCAATCAGCCCCAGCATTTT. Amino acids: CASSLGGGKSNQPQHF.

The chain uses TRBV30 and TRBJ2-5; 9 bases map to TRBD1. TRBJ2-7 matches the DNA end more closely, so the J call is doubtful. This CDR3 is built from 12 residues. Germline V gene sequence: CDR1 GTSNPN, CDR2 SVGIG (reference sequence). The CDR3 DNA reads TGTGCCTGGGACAGGGGGGGGTACGAGCAGTACTTC. Translating it yields CAWDRGGYEQYF.

The chain links TRBV19 to TRBJ2-7, with 7 bases fitting TRBD1. In germline, CDR1 is LNHDA, CDR2 SQIVND (reference sequence). Trimming removed 6 bases from V and 3 bases from J; junction bases left unmatched: 14. CDR3 length: 16 amino acids. DNA for the CDR3: TGTGCCAGTAGCGCGCCTCCGGAACAGGGGAACTACGAGCAGTACTTC. Its protein product is CASSAPPEQGNYEQYF. The full variable domain, completed using reference TRBV19 and TRBJ2-7, is DGGITQSPKYLFRKEGQNVTLSCEQNLNHDAMYWYRQDPGQGLRLIYYSQIVNDFQKGDIAEGYSVSREKKESFPLTVTSAQKNPTAFYLCASSAPPEQGNYEQYFGPGTRLTVT.

The rearrangement links TRBV2 to TRBJ1-1; D call uncertain. Per germline, CDR1 SNHLY and CDR2 FYNNEI. The CDR3 covers 10 residues. The ends were cut back, 5 bases at V and 8 bases at J, with 6 bases in the middle. Here the CDR3 reads CASSYLEAFF. The CDR3 DNA follows: TGTGCCAGCAGTTACTTGGAAGCTTTCTTT.

The rearrangement joins TRBV5-4 to TRBJ2-7; TRBD1 might be the D (6 bases). The CDR3 totals 14 residues. V was clipped by 4 bases and J by 5 bases, with 16 bases between them. Germline assignment: CDR1 SGHNT and CDR2 YYREEE (reference sequence). The CDR3 DNA is TGTGCCAGCAGCCATTCATACAGGGTTAACGAGCAGTACTTC. It translates to CASSHSYRVNEQYF.

This chain joins TRBV5-1 and TRBJ1-1; D is possibly TRBD1 (5 bases). V shed 2 bases and J shed 6 bases, with 14 bases lying between them. The CDR3 has 14 amino acids. Germline CDR1 SGHRS, CDR2 YFSETQ. In nucleotides, the CDR3 is TGCGCCAGCAGCTTCGCAGGGTCAGTGGCTGAAGCTTTCTTT. Its protein is CASSFAGSVAEAFF.

The rearrangement links TRBV28 to TRBJ1-5; no clear D. CDR3 length equals 15 residues. Germline V gene data show CDR1 as MDHEN and CDR2 as SYDVKM. V was clipped by 1 base and J by 6 bases, with 13 bases between them. CDR3 DNA sequence: TGTGCCAGCAGTTTATCGGTTGGTAGTTTTCAGCCCCAGCATTTT. Translating gives CASSLSVGSFQPQHF.

The chain recombines TRBV2 with TRBJ2-7, with D hard to call. V was trimmed by 2 bases and J by 3 bases, leaving 5 bases between them. Germline loops: CDR1 SNHLY, CDR2 FYNNEI. The CDR3 runs to 12 residues. The CDR3 bases are TGTGCCAGCAGTGAACAGTTCTACGAGCAGTACTTC. It yields the protein CASSEQFYEQYF. Supplemented by reference TRBV2 and TRBJ2-7, the full variable domain reads EPEVTQTPSHQVTQMGQEVILRCVPISNHLYFYWYRQILGQKVEFLVSFYNNEISEKSEIFDDQFSVERPDGSNFTLKIRSTKLEDSAMYFCASSEQFYEQYFGPGTRLTVT.

This sequence joins TRBV4-2 and TRBJ1-2; TRBD1 matches 8 bases. V gave up 3 bases and J gave up 3 bases; unmatched junction bases: 6. Germline loops: CDR1 LGHNA, CDR2 YNFKEQ. The CDR3 covers 15 residues. The DNA for the CDR3 is TGTGCCAGCAGCCATTCGCCACAGGGGGACTATGGCTACACCTTC. Its translation is CASSHSPQGDYGYTF.

This chain connects TRBV13 to TRBJ2-7, with D perhaps matching TRBD1 (5 bases). CDR1 is PRHDT, CDR2 FYEKMQ, per germline (reference sequence). With 5 bases removed from V and 2 bases from J, the gap between germline ends came to 16 bases. The CDR3 runs to 15 residues. CDR3 sequence (DNA): TGTGCCAGCAGCAGCAGGGATTTTCAGCCCTACGAGCAGTACTTC. It yields the protein CASSSRDFQPYEQYF.

The genes are TRBV18 and TRBJ2-2; 12 nucleotides line up with TRBD2. J was trimmed by 1 base and V by 4 bases; bases with no gene match: 7. Germline CDR1 is KGHSH and CDR2 is LQKENI. The CDR3 length is 18 residues. The chain's CDR3 is CASSQRTSGVQNTGELFF. CDR3 coding DNA: TGTGCCAGCTCACAACGGACTAGCGGGGTCCAGAACACCGGGGAGCTGTTTTTT. Complete variable domain (other parts from reference TRBV18 and TRBJ2-2): NAGVMQNPRHLVRRRGQEARLRCSPMKGHSHVYWYRQLPEEGLKFMVYLQKENIIDESGMPKERFSAEFPKEGPSILRIQQVVRGDSAAYFCASSQRTSGVQNTGELFFGEGSRLTVL.

The gene calls are TRBV7-7 and TRBJ2-1; 12 positions agree with TRBD1. J gave up 8 bases and V 4 bases, and 6 bases lay outside the gene matches. The CDR3 covers 15 residues. Per the germline V gene, CDR1 is SSHAT and CDR2 is FNYEAQ (reference sequence). Here the CDR3 DNA reads TGTGCCAGCAGCTCCGGGACAGGGGGCGTGGATGAGCAGTTCTTC. Its translation: CASSSGTGGVDEQFF.

The genes are TRBV7-2 and TRBJ2-4; D possibly corresponds to TRBD2 (5 bases). With 6 bases removed from V and 3 bases from J, the gap between germline ends came to 18 bases. The CDR3 length is 16 residues. In germline, CDR1 is SGHTA, CDR2 FQGNSA. The CDR3 protein is CASRIGWERGKNIQYF. DNA for the CDR3: TGTGCCAGCAGAATAGGGTGGGAGCGTGGCAAAAACATTCAGTACTTC. The full variable domain, in which reference TRBV7-2 and TRBJ2-4 provide the parts outside the CDR3, is GAGVSQSPSNKVTEKGKDVELRCDPISGHTALYWYRQSLGQGLEFLIYFQGNSAPDKSGLPSDRFSAERTGGSVSTLTIQRTQQEDSAVYLCASRIGWERGKNIQYFGAGTRLSVL.

V is TRBV30 and J is TRBJ2-7; TRBD1 aligns across 10 bases. Looked up from germline, CDR1 is GTSNPN and CDR2 is SVGIG (reference sequence). Trimming cost V 7 bases and J 9 bases; bases outside gene matches: 12. This CDR3 contains 13 residues. DNA of the CDR3: TGTGCCTATCATGGGACAGGGGTTTTTGGGCAGTACTTC. Its protein product is CAYHGTGVFGQYF.

This clone occurred once. V usage is TRBV18 and J usage is TRBJ2-7; the match to TRBD1 covers 7 bases. The germline V gene encodes CDR1 KGHSH and CDR2 LQKENI. V trimming: 3 bases; J trimming: 3 bases; junction bases outside the gene matches: 5. The CDR3 runs 14 residues. Here the CDR3 reads CASSPRAGGYEQYF. CDR3 nucleotide sequence: TGTGCCAGCTCACCGAGAGCAGGGGGCTACGAGCAGTACTTC.

V and J are TRBV5-1 and TRBJ1-3; maybe TRBD1 (6 bases). CDR3 length: 15 residues. CDR1 is SGHRS, CDR2 YFSETQ, per germline. The ends were cut back, 3 bases at V and 2 bases at J, with 12 bases in the middle. CDR3: CASSSDTGPGNTIYF. In DNA, the CDR3 is TGCGCCAGCAGCTCCGATACAGGGCCTGGAAACACCATATATTTT.

The chain links TRBV7-9 to TRBJ2-1, with 10 bases that match TRBD2. Germline V gene sequence: CDR1 SEHNR, CDR2 FQNEAQ (reference sequence). The CDR3 totals 14 residues. After removal of 2 bases from V and 6 bases from J, the junction contained 1 base not matched to a gene. Here the CDR3 reads CASSLLAGVNEQFF. The CDR3, as DNA: TGTGCCAGCAGCTTACTAGCGGGAGTCAATGAGCAGTTCTTC.

V and J are TRBV9 and TRBJ2-5; TRBD2 might be the D (6 bases). The germline CDR1 and CDR2 sequences are SGDLS and YYNGEE. V shed 6 bases and J shed 2 bases, with 17 bases lying between them. There are 15 residues in the CDR3. The CDR3 is CASTPYSGDQETQYF. The CDR3 region has the DNA TGTGCCAGCACACCCTATAGCGGTGATCAAGAGACCCAGTACTTC.

Concerning this clone itself: The sample contains more than one DNA sequence encoding this CDR3. The chain employs TRBV9 and TRBJ1-2; 10 nucleotides match TRBD1. The ends lost 2 bases at V and 3 bases at J; junction bases unmatched: 4. The CDR3 runs 15 residues. Germline V gene sequence: CDR1 SGDLS, CDR2 YYNGEE. In DNA form, the CDR3 reads TGTGCCAGCAGCGTGTCCGGGACAGGGGACTATGGCTACACCTTC. It is translated as CASSVSGTGDYGYTF.

V is TRBV7-2 and J is TRBJ2-6; D is uncertain. This CDR3 contains 17 residues. Germline V lookup: CDR1 SGHTA, CDR2 FQGNSA. With 2 bases removed from V and 1 base from J, the gap between germline ends came to 12 bases. CDR3 residues: CASSLTGGRSGANVLTF. CDR3 coding DNA: TGTGCCAGCAGCTTAACCGGTGGGCGTTCTGGGGCCAACGTCCTGACTTTC. The full variable domain, completed using reference TRBV7-2 and TRBJ2-6, is GAGVSQSPSNKVTEKGKDVELRCDPISGHTALYWYRQSLGQGLEFLIYFQGNSAPDKSGLPSDRFSAERTGGSVSTLTIQRTQQEDSAVYLCASSLTGGRSGANVLTFGAGSRLTVL.

This clone was counted only a few times. The V gene is TRBV5-6, the J gene TRBJ2-4; 7 nucleotides line up with TRBD1. This CDR3 comprises 15 residues. CDR1 is SGHDT, CDR2 YYEEEE, per germline. V trimming: 4 bases; J trimming: 3 bases; junction bases outside the gene matches: 7. CDR3 loop: CASSPRGSLKNIQYF. CDR3 DNA sequence: TGTGCCAGCAGCCCCAGGGGGTCTCTCAAAAACATTCAGTACTTC.

The chain combines TRBV21-1 with TRBJ2-7; the D segment call TRBD2 is taken from the table without a DNA check. TRBV21-1 is shown as a pseudogene. The CDR3 is 14 amino acids. CDR3 sequence: CAIIQTTSAYEQYF. For the CDR3, the DNA is TGTGCCATCATCCAAACGACTAGCGCGTACGAGCAGTACTTC.

The V call is TRBV7-9, the J call TRBJ1-1, with TRBD1 matching over 7 bases. V lost 2 bases and J lost 3; bases outside the gene matches: 0. There are 13 residues in the CDR3. Germline V CDR1 and CDR2: SEHNR, FQNEAQ (reference sequence). The CDR3 region is CASSLTGDTEAFF. CDR3 in DNA: TGTGCCAGCAGCTTAACAGGGGACACTGAAGCTTTCTTT.

The chain has TRBV19 and TRBJ1-1; 10 nucleotides agree with TRBD1. CDR3 size: 16 residues. The J segment lost 1 base and the V segment lost 6 bases, leaving 8 bases of the junction unmatched. Germline V gene lookup returns CDR1 LNHDA and CDR2 SQIVND (reference sequence). The CDR3: CASRPGQGLRNTEAFF. The CDR3 DNA follows: TGTGCCAGTAGGCCGGGACAGGGGCTCAGGAACACTGAAGCTTTCTTT. Together with reference TRBV19 and TRBJ1-1, the CDR3 gives the full variable domain: DGGITQSPKYLFRKEGQNVTLSCEQNLNHDAMYWYRQDPGQGLRLIYYSQIVNDFQKGDIAEGYSVSREKKESFPLTVTSAQKNPTAFYLCASRPGQGLRNTEAFFGQGTRLTVV.